This TCR beta chain was captured in a study of cytomegalovirus exposure and HLA in healthy donors. Primers for the PCR totalled 60 Vbeta and 13 Jbeta. TCRdb keeps only in-frame clones here, not all; method: immunoSEQ multiplex PCR. The sample holds about 97,000 clones, roughly 60% seen once. Trimming cost V 7 bases and J 5 bases; bases outside gene matches: 11. Germline V gene lookup returns CDR1 MNHEY and CDR2 SMNVEV (reference sequence). The CDR3 totals 15 residues. The TCR originated in a human donor in good health. The chain is built from TRBV27 and TRBJ2-7; TRBD2 matches at 10 bases. Material for sequencing was PBMCs. CDR3 bases: TGTGCCAGCACTACCTCGGGGCTAGCGGGAGACGAGCAGTACTTC. Translating gives CASTTSGLAGDEQYF.